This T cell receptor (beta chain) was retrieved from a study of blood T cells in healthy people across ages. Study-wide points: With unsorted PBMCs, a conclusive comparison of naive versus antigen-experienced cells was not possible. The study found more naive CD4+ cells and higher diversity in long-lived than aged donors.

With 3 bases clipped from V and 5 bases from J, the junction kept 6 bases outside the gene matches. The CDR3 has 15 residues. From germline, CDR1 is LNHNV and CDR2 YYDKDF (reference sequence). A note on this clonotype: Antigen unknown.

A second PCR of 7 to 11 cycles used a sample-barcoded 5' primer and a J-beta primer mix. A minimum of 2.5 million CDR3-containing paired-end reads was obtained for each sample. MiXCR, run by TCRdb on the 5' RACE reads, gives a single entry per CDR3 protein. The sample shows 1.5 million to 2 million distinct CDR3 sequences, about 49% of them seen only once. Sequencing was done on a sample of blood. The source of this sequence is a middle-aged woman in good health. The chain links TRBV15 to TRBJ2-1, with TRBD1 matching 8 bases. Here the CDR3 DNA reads TGTGCCACCAGCAGGGCCGGACAGGGTAACAATGAGCAGTTCTTC. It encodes CATSRAGQGNNEQFF.